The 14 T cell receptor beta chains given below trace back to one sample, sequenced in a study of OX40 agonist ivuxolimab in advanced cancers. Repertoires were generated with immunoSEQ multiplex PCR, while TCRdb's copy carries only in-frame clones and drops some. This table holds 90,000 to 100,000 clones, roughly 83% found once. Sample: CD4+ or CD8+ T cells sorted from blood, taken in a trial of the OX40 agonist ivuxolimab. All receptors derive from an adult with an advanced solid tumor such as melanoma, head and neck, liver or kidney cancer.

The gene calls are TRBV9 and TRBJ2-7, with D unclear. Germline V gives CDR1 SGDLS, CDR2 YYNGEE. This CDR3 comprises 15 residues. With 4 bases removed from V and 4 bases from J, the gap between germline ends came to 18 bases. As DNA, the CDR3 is TGTGCCAGCAGCCCTGAGCCCACCAACTTATACGAGCAGTACTTC. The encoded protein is CASSPEPTNLYEQYF. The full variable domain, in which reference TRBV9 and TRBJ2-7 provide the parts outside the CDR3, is DSGVTQTPKHLITATGQRVTLRCSPRSGDLSVYWYQQSLDQGLQFLIQYYNGEERAKGNILERFSAQQFPDLHSELNLSSLELGDSALYFCASSPEPTNLYEQYFGPGTRLTVT.

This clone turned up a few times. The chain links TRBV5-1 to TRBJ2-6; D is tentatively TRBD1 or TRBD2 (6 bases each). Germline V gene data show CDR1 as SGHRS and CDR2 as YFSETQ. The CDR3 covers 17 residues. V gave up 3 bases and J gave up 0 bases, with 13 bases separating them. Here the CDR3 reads CASSSTGTRSGANVLTF. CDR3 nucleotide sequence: TGCGCCAGCAGCTCAACAGGGACTCGCTCTGGGGCCAACGTCCTGACTTTC.

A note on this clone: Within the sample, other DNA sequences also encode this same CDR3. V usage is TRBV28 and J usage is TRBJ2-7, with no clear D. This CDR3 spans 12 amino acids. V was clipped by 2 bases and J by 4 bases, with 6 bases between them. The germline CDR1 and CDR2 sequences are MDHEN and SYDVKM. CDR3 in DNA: TGTGCCAGCAGTTTAGTGGGTTACGAGCAGTACTTC. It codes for CASSLVGYEQYF.

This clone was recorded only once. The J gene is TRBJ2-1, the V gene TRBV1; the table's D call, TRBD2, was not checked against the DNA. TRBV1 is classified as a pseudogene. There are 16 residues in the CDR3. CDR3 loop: CTSSLAGDPPYNEQFF. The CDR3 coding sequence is TGCACCAGCAGCCTAGCGGGGGACCCCCCTTACAATGAGCAGTTCTTC.

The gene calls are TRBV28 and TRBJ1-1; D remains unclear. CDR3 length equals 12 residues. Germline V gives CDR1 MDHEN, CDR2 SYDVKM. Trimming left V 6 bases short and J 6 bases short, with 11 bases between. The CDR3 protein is CASSLRRSEAFF. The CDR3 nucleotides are TGTGCCAGCAGCCTCAGGCGTTCTGAAGCTTTCTTT.

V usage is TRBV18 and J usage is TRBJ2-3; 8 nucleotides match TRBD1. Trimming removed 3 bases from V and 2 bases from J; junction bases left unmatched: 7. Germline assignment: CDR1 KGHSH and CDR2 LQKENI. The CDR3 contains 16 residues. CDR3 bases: TGTGCCAGCTCACCTAGGCGGACAGGGAACACAGATACGCAGTATTTT. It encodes CASSPRRTGNTDTQYF. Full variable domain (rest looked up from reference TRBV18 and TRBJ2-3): NAGVMQNPRHLVRRRGQEARLRCSPMKGHSHVYWYRQLPEEGLKFMVYLQKENIIDESGMPKERFSAEFPKEGPSILRIQQVVRGDSAAYFCASSPRRTGNTDTQYFGPGTRLTVL.

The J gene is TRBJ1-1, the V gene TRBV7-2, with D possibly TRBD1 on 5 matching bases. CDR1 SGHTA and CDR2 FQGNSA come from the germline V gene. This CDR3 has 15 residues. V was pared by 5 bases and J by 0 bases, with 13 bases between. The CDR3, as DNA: TGTGCCAGCAGCCGCGACAGCTTAATGAACACTGAAGCTTTCTTT. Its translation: CASSRDSLMNTEAFF. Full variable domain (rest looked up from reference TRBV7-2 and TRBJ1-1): GAGVSQSPSNKVTEKGKDVELRCDPISGHTALYWYRQSLGQGLEFLIYFQGNSAPDKSGLPSDRFSAERTGGSVSTLTIQRTQQEDSAVYLCASSRDSLMNTEAFFGQGTRLTVV.

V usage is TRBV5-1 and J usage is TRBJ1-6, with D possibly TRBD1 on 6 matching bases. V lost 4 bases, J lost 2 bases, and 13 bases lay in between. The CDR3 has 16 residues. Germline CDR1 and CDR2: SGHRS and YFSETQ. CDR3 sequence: CASSPQGSTYNSPLHF. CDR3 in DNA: TGCGCCAGCAGCCCACAGGGATCAACCTATAATTCACCCCTCCACTTT.

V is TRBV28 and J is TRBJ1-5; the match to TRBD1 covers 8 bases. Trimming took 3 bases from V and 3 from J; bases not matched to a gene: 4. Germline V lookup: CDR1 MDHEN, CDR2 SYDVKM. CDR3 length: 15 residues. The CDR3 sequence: CASSFGDRPNQPQHF. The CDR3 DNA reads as TGTGCCAGCAGTTTCGGGGACAGGCCCAATCAGCCCCAGCATTTT.

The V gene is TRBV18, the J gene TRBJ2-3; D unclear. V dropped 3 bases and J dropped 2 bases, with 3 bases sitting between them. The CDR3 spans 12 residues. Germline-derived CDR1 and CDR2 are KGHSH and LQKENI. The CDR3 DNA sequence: TGTGCCAGCTCACCCTACACAGATACGCAGTATTTT. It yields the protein CASSPYTDTQYF.

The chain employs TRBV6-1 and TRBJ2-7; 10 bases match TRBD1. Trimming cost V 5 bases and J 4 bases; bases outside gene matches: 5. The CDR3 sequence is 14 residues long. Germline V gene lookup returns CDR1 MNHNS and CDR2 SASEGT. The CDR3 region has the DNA TGTGCCAGCAGTTTCCGACAGGGGGCTTACGAGCAGTACTTC. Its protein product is CASSFRQGAYEQYF.

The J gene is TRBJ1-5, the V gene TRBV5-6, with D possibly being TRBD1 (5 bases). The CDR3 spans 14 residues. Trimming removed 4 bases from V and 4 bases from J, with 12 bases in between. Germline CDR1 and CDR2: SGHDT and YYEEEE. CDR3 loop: CASSLGLLNQPQHF. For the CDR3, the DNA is TGTGCCAGCAGCCTGGGACTCCTAAATCAGCCCCAGCATTTT.

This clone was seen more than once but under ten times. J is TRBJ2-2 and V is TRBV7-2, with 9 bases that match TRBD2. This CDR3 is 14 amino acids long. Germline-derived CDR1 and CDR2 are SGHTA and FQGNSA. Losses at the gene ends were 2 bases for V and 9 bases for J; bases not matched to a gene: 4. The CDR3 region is CASSLQAGGRELFF. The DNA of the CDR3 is TGTGCCAGCAGCTTACAAGCGGGGGGCCGGGAGCTGTTTTTT.

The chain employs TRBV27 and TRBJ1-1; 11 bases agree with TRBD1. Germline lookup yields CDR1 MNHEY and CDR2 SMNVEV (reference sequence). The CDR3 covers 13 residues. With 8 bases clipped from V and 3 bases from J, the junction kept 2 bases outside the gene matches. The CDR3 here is CASGTGGDTEAFF. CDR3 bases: TGTGCCAGCGGGACAGGGGGGGACACTGAAGCTTTCTTT.